These T cell receptor beta chains were read from a single sample in a study of OX40 agonist ivuxolimab in advanced cancers. The method was immunoSEQ multiplex PCR; TCRdb's version includes in-frame clones alone and lacks a portion of them. The data hold tens of thousands of clones, with around four fifths observed a single time. The sample consisted of CD4+ or CD8+ T cells sorted from blood, taken in a trial of the OX40 agonist ivuxolimab. The receptors stem from an adult with an advanced solid tumor such as melanoma, head and neck, liver or kidney cancer. The CDR3 runs from the conserved cysteine through the conserved F or W.

>TRBV28
CASSSIGAGAPNEQFF
>TRBV14
CASSQKLGLAGGSMEQFF
>TRBV19
CASSIFRTGNTEAFF
>TRBV15
CATSNQGEKLFF
>TRBV28
CASRAGLGRDYEQYF
>TRBV6-4
CASSEAAFSPLHF
>TRBV7-9
CASSLRTGEAFF
>TRBV7-3
CASSFLGKEQYF
>TRBV6-1
CASRRSGGRYNEQFF
>TRBV27
CASSSNRGDGNQPQHF
>TRBV5-5
CASSPGQGRTYF
>TRBV5-4
CASSIGAGDEKLFF
>TRBV7-7
CASSLQPFGPGRPNTEAFF
>TRBV5-1
CASQTGPSDTGELFF
>TRBV5-5
CASSLGHTLYEQYF
>TRBV27
CASSLTGLPPLHF
>TRBV28
CASSPHLGKNIQYF
>TRBV6-1
CASMTIYGYTF
>TRBV30
CAWSAYITRGLETQYF
>TRBV27
CASSSYSNQPQHF
>TRBV27
CTSSYLAGVGYEQYF
>TRBV10-2
CASSEVGGLNYGYTF
>TRBV28
CASSRAGTNSGKLFF
>TRBV9
CASSVGPGTGPYEQYF
>TRBV28
CASSPMTAYSNQPQHF
>TRBV28
CASSLGGGHNYGYTF
>TRBV4-1
CASSQLSEQFF
>TRBV4-2
CASSQDFTGQGIGNTIYF
>TRBV27
CASSPTQDYEQYF
>TRBV2
CASLNIPGGPAEEQYF
>TRBV5-5
CASSRRDPEAFF
>TRBV7-2
CASSSWTGVQETQYF
>TRBV18
CASSPREGRNQPQHF
>TRBV5-4
CASSLQTGTGNSGHGYTF
>TRBV5-1
CASSVGLGETQYF
>TRBV28
CASSFELQYEQYF
>TRBV6-6
CASSYLAGNQPQHF
>TRBV21-1
CASSKALAGDEQFF
>TRBV5-3
CAREQGHETQYF
>TRBV11-2
CASSAEGLLPSTDTQYF
>TRBV6-1
CASSTDYNEQFF
>TRBV2
CASSEHTDTQYF
>TRBV20-1
CSASKYPEQFF
>TRBV6-1
CASSDIWGNQPQHF
>TRBV19
CASSITTNQPQHF
>TRBV4-3
CASSQERDEKLFF
>TRBV6-6
CASSYGQGTDTQYF
>TRBV6-5
CASSYSTDSNQPQHF
>TRBV6-4
CASSDSEAQPQHF
>TRBV11-2
CASSPRGVGGETQYF
>TRBV10-3
CAISGDTDTQYF
>TRBV2
CASRAGTGRTAFGELFF
>TRBV18
CASSPPQGLGQPQHF
>TRBV15
CATSRTRNGETQYF
>TRBV9
CASSATGDRNYGYTF
>TRBV10-3
CAINGQGGRSNTIYF
>TRBV7-9
CASSFPDTQYF
>TRBV7-3
CASSPRTGLSGADVLTF
>TRBV9
CASSGQGAYEQYF